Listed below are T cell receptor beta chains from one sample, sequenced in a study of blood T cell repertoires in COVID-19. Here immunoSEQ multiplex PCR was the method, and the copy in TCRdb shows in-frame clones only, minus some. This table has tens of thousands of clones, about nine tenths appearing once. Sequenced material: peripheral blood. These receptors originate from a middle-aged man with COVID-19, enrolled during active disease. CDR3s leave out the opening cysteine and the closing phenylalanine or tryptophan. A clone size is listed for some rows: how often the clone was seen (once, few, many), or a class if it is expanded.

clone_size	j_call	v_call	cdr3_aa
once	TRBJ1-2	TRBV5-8	ASSWGTGGLGYT
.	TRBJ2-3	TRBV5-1	ASSLVGSGADTQY
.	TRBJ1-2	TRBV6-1	ASSEETGRYGYT
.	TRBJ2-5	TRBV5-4	ASSSGTSGDQAQY
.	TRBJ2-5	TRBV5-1	ASSLLGGAGETQY
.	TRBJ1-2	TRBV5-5	ASSLRGTGANYGYT
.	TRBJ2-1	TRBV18	ASSENSGRGF
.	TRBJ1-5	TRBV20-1	SASAGEQPQH
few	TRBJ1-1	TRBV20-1	SASSSLGQAGTEAF
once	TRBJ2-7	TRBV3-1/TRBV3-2	ASSQGRTASYEQY
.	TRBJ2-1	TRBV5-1	ASSLGELDNEQF